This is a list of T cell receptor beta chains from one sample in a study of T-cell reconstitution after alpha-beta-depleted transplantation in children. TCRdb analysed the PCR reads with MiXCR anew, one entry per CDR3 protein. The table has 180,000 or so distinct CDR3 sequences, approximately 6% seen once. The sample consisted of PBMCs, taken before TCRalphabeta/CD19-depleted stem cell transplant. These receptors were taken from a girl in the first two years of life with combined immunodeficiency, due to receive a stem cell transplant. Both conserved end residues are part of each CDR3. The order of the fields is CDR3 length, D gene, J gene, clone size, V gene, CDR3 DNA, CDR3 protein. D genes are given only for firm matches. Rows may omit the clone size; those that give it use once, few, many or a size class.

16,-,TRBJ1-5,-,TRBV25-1,TGTGCCAGCAGTGAATGTCGGATCAATAGCAATCAGCCCCAGCATTTT,CASSECRINSNQPQHF
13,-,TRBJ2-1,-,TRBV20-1,TGCAGTGCTAGAGAGGCAGGAGGGCCTGAGCAGTTCTTC,CSAREAGGPEQFF
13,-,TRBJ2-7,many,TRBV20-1,TGCAGTGCTCTACTAGGCCTCGCCTACGAGCAGTACTTC,CSALLGLAYEQYF
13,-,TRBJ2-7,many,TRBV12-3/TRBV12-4,TGTGCCAGCAGTTCGGGGGCGCCCTACGAGCAGTACTTC,CASSSGAPYEQYF
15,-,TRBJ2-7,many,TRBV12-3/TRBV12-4,TGTGCCAGCACTCCCAGGGTAGCGGATTCCCTAGAGCAGTACTTC,CASTPRVADSLEQYF
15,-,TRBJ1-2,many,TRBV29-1,TGCAGCGTTGAAGATGAGGCCAGGAGAAGCTATGGCTACACCTTC,CSVEDEARRSYGYTF
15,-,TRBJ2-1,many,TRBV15,TGTGCCACCAGCAGAGATCTTGGGGTTTTCAATGAGCAGTTCTTC,CATSRDLGVFNEQFF
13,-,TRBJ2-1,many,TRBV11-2,TGTGCCAGCAGCCCGGCTAGGACCAAGGAGCAGTTCTTC,CASSPARTKEQFF
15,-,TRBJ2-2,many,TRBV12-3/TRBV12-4,TGTGCCAGCCTGGGTGAGGAGGGGAACACCGGGGAGCTGTTTTTT,CASLGEEGNTGELFF
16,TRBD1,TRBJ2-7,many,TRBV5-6,TGTGCCAGCAGCTCCCCCTGGGACAGGCTCACCTACGAGCAGTACTTC,CASSSPWDRLTYEQYF